The TCR beta chain under discussion was sequenced for a study of OX40 agonist ivuxolimab in advanced cancers. Study-wide findings and caveats: Clones of CD4+ and CD8+ blood T cells grew by week 6 at doses of 0.1 to 3.0 mg/kg. On average, CD8+ T cells had more expanded clones than CD4+.

This clone was counted once. The target antigen is unknown. Clones were sequenced by immunoSEQ multiplex PCR, and TCRdb holds only the in-frame ones, with some missing. The sample includes approximately 56,000 clones, about 88% of them seen just once. The germline V gene has CDR1 GTSNPN and CDR2 SVGIG (reference sequence). The CDR3 is made up of 18 amino acids. V was clipped by 4 bases and J by 3 bases; unmatched bases: 11. The source of this sequence is an adult with an advanced solid tumor such as melanoma, head and neck, liver or kidney cancer. The chain employs TRBV30 and TRBJ2-3, with 15 bases fitting TRBD2. This sample comprised CD4+ or CD8+ T cells sorted from blood, obtained in a trial of the OX40 agonist ivuxolimab. This chain's CDR3 is CAWTLGLAGGTGTDTQYF. The CDR3 bases are TGTGCCTGGACCTTGGGACTAGCGGGGGGCACGGGGACAGATACGCAGTATTTT.